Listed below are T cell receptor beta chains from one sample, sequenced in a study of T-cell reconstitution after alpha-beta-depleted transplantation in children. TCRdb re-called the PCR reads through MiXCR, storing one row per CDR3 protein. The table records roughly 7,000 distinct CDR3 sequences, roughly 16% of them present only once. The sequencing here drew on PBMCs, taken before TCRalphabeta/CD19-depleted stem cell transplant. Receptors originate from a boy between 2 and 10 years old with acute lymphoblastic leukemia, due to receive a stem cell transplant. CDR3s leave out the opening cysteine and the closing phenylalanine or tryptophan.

ASRAGRGKVTYNEQF TRBV27 15
ASSPRDRGPETQY TRBV7-9 13
ASSESGGANTGELF TRBV7-3 14
ASSFGDGRSPLH TRBV27 12
AISRDMDTQY TRBV10-3 10
ASSLLRAFLEQF TRBV5-1 12
AHGGDRTDTQY TRBV5-4 11
SASSGSGANVLT TRBV20-1 12
ASSIEGRIYEQY TRBV19 12
SAPLMGRNEQF TRBV20-1 11
ASSQEEGARRNTIY TRBV3-1 14
ASSLARGHNEQF TRBV5-1 12
ASSLEGTGYSYEQY TRBV5-1 14
ATSDPNKQGFYGYT TRBV24-1 14
ASSFTAGAPGDTQY TRBV28 14
ASSRTSGGGDEQF TRBV6-4 13
ASSLQWGEQY TRBV6-1 10
ASSLGGGADTQY TRBV12-3/TRBV12-4 12
ASSPQGGVTTGELF TRBV7-3 14
ATSSGRHYGYT TRBV15 11
AISDYTDTQY TRBV10-3 10
ASSQEEGDEQY TRBV4-3 11
ASRRRRGLGETQY TRBV28 13
SVGGGNSNQPQH TRBV29-1 12
ASSLYRGEWTDTQY TRBV3-1 14
ASSWTSGGYEQY TRBV7-2 12
ASSLAHGLEQY TRBV7-9 11
ASSYTGRPNQPQH TRBV6-5 13
SVEGAAGGTYNEQF TRBV29-1 14
ASSKVCNGTKEGAKNIQY TRBV21-1 18
ASSQDLVGTDTQY TRBV4-3 13
ASREVPDTQY TRBV28 10
AWSRGDTYEQY TRBV30 11
ASSADRRPGGSSYNEQF TRBV27 17
ASSQERAAEQY TRBV4-3 11
SARVPDRRNGYT TRBV20-1 12
ASSEQGQPQH TRBV6-1 10